The 2 T cell receptor beta chains below all came from one sample that was sequenced in a study of graft-versus-host responses after intestinal transplantation. For these receptors, no antigen is known. Sequenced by immunoSEQ multiplex PCR; TCRdb stores in-frame clones only, minus some. The sample lists fewer than 150,000 clones, roughly nine tenths occurring once. This sample comprised unstimulated CD4+ T cells sorted from spleen or lymph node cells, obtained before intestinal transplant. These receptors originate from a human donor who received an intestinal transplant.

This chain connects TRBV29-1 to TRBJ1-1; 7 bases agree with TRBD1. The CDR3 runs 12 residues. Trimming at V came to 6 bases and at J to 1 base, leaving 2 bases not matched to a gene. CDR1 and CDR2 from the germline V gene are SQVTM and ANQGSEA. The CDR3: CSVYRGNTEAFF. The CDR3 nucleotides are TGCAGCGTATACAGGGGGAACACTGAAGCTTTCTTT.

The chain is built from TRBV6-1 and TRBJ2-7; D not certain. The V gene's germline CDR1 is MNHNS and CDR2 SASEGT. This CDR3 has 13 residues. The V gene lost 5 bases and the J gene lost 6 bases, with 14 bases spanning the gap. Here the CDR3 reads CASSYRRTSEQYF. Here the CDR3 DNA reads TGTGCCAGCAGTTATAGGCGGACGTCCGAGCAGTACTTC.